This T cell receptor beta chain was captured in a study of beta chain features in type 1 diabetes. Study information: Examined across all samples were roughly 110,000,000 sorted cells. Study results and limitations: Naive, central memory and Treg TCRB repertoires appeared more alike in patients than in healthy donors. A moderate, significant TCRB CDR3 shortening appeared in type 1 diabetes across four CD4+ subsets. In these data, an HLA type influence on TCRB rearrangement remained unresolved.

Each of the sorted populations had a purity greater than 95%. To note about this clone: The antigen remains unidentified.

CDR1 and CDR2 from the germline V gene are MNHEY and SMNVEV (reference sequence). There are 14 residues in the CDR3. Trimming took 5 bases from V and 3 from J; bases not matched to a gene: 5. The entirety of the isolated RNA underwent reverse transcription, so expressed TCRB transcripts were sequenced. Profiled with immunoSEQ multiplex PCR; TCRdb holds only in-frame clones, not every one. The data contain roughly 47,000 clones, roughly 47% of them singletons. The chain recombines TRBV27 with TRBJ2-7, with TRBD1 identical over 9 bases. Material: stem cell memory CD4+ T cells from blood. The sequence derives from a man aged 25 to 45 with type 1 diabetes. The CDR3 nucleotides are TGTGCCAGCAGTGCCCGGACAGGGGTCTACGAGCAGTACTTC. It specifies CASSARTGVYEQYF.